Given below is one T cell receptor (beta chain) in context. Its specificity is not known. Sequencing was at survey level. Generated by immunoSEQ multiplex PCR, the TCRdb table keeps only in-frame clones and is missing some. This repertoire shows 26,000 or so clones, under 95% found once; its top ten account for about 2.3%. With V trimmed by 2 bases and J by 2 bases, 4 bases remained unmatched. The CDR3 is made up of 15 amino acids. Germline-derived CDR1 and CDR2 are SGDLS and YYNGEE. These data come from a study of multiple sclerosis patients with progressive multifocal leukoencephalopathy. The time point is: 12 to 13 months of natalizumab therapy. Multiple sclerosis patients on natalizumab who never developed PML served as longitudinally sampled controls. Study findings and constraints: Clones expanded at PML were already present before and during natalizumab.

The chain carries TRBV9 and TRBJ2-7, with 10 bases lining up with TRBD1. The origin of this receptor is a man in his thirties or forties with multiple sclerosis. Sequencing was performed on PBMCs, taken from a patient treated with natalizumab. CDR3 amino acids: CASSVDDRGPYEQYF. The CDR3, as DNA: TGTGCCAGCAGCGTCGACGACAGGGGGCCCTACGAGCAGTACTTC.